This T cell receptor (beta chain) was recorded in a study of blood T cell repertoires in COVID-19. Study at large: T cells, B-cell-depleted T cells, or PBMCs provided the cDNA or gDNA that served as material.

Using immunoSEQ multiplex PCR, the repertoire was profiled, and TCRdb retains in-frame clones only, with some absent. Of approximately 300,000 clones listed, 75% to 90% are singletons. What was sequenced was peripheral blood. The clonotype was recovered from a man aged 18-30 years with active or convalescent COVID-19.

CDR3 protein: CASSHFTGELFF. CDR3 DNA: TGTGCCAGCAGCCACTTCACCGGGGAGCTGTTTTTT. V and J are TRBV7-9 and TRBJ2-2; D gene ambiguous. V dropped 5 bases and J dropped 4 bases, with 5 bases sitting between them. The CDR3 loop spans 12 amino acids. Per the germline V gene, CDR1 is SEHNR and CDR2 is FQNEAQ (reference sequence).